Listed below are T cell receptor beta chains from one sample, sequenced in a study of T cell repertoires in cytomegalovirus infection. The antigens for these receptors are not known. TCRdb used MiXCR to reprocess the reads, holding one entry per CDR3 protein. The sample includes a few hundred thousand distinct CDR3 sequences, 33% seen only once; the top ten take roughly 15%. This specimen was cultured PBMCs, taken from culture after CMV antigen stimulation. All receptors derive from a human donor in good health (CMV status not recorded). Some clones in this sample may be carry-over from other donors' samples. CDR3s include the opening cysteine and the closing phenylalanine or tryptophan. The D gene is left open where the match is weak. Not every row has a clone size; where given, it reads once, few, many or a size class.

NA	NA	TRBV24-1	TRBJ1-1	CATSEGRDTEAFF	TGTGCCACCAGCGAGGGCCGGGACACTGAAGCTTTCTTT
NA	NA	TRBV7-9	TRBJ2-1	CANSPPPGAVGASEQFF	TGTGCCAACAGCCCTCCCCCCGGGGCCGTGGGGGCCAGTGAGCAGTTCTTC
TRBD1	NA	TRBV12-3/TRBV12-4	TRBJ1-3	CASSPTGGSGNTIDF	TGTGCCAGCAGCCCAACAGGGGGCTCTGGAAACACCATAGATTTT
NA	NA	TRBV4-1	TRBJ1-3	CASSQAQGNGNTIYF	TGCGCCAGCAGCCAAGCACAGGGAAATGGAAACACCATATATTTT
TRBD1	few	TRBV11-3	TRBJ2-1	CASSLQGSRSYNEQFF	TGTGCCAGCAGCCTACAGGGGTCACGCTCCTACAATGAGCAGTTCTTC
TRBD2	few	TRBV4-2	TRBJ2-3	CASSQGAGGTDTQYF	TGTGCCAGCAGCCAAGGAGCGGGGGGCACAGATACGCAGTATTTT
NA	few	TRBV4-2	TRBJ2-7	CASSQDTGWEQYF	TGTGCCAGCAGCCAGGATACAGGGTGGGAGCAGTACTTC
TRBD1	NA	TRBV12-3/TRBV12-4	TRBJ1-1	CASSPTGGRTDTEAFF	TGTGCCAGCAGTCCGACAGGGGGCAGGACGGACACTGAAGCTTTCTTT
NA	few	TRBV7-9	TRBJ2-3	CASSTLRSDTQYF	TGTGCCAGCAGCACCCTTAGGTCAGATACGCAGTATTTT
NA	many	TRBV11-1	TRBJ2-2	CASSLRETGELFF	TGTGCCAGCAGCTTAAGAGAGACCGGGGAGCTGTTTTTT
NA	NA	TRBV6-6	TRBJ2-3	CASTPGRRADTQYF	TGTGCCAGCACCCCGGGGCGAAGGGCAGATACGCAGTATTTT
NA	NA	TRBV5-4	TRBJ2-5	CASSTPQGPQETQYF	TGTGCCAGCAGCACACCCCAGGGCCCCCAAGAGACCCAGTACTTC
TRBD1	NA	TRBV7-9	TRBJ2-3	CASRATGNTDTQYF	TGTGCCAGCAGGGCGACAGGGAACACAGATACGCAGTATTTT
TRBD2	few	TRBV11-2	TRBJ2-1	CASSPWTSGSRGEQFF	TGTGCCAGCAGCCCCTGGACTAGCGGGAGTCGGGGTGAGCAGTTCTTC
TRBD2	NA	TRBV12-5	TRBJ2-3	CASGLVPRLAGGVDTQYF	TGTGCTAGTGGTTTGGTACCGAGACTAGCGGGAGGAGTAGATACGCAGTATTTT
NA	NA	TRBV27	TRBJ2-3	CASSLVGLLADTQYF	TGTGCCAGCAGTTTAGTGGGGTTACTAGCAGATACGCAGTATTTT
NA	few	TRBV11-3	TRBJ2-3	CASSLNGRTDTQYF	TGTGCCAGCAGCTTAAACGGTCGAACAGATACGCAGTATTTT
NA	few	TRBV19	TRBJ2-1	CASSLVADYNEQFF	TGTGCCAGTAGTCTAGTAGCGGATTACAATGAGCAGTTCTTC
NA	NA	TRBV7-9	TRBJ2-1	CASSLVLDIYNEQFF	TGTGCCAGCAGCTTAGTACTAGACATTTACAATGAGCAGTTCTTC
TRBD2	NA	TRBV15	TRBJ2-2	CATCLGTTNTGELFF	TGTGCCACCTGCCTCGGGACTACAAACACCGGGGAGCTGTTTTTT
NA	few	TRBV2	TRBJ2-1	CASGQGRTEYNEQFF	TGTGCCAGCGGCCAGGGCCGGACAGAGTACAATGAGCAGTTCTTC
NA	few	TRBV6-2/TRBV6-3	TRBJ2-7	CASSPGTGFSYEQYF	TGTGCCAGCAGTCCCGGGACGGGATTTTCCTACGAGCAGTACTTC
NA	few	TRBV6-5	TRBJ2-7	CASEAPGSGECNF	TGTGCCAGCGAGGCCCCTGGTTCAGGGGAATGTAACTTC
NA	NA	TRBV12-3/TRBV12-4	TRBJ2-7	CASSPGFYEQYF	TGTGCCAGCAGCCCGGGATTCTACGAGCAGTACTTC
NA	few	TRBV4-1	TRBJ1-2	CASSQVPPYGYTF	TGCGCCAGCAGCCAAGTCCCACCCTATGGCTACACCTTC
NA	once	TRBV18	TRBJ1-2	CASSPYPGSGEGGYTF	TGTGCCAGCTCACCGTACCCGGGGTCAGGGGAAGGAGGCTACACCTTC
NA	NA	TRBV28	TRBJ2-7	CASSLYPGSQTYEQYF	TGTGCCAGCAGTTTATACCCGGGTTCCCAAACCTACGAGCAGTACTTC
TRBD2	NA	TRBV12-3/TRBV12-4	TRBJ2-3	CASSLRGSDSDTQYF	TGTGCCAGCAGTTTACGCGGGAGTGACTCAGATACGCAGTATTTT
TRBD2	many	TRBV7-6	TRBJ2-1	CASSSTSATYNEQFF	TGTGCCAGCAGCTCGACTAGCGCAACCTACAATGAGCAGTTCTTC
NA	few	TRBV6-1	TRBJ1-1	CASSYARRGNTEAFF	TGTGCCAGCAGTTATGCGAGGAGGGGGAACACTGAAGCTTTCTTT
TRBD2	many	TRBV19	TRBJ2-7	CASSIAGSGSYEQYF	TGTGCCAGTAGTATCGCAGGTAGCGGGAGCTACGAGCAGTACTTC
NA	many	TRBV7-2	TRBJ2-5	CASSSPAETQYF	TGTGCCAGCAGCTCTCCCGCAGAGACCCAGTACTTC
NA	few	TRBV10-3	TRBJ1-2	CAISVMRQMGYGYTF	TGTGCCATCAGTGTCATGAGGCAGATGGGCTATGGCTACACCTTC
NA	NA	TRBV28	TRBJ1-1	CASSLTSDREPFF	TGTGCCAGCAGTTTAACTTCCGACCGTGAACCTTTCTTT
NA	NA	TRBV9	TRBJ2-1	CASSVSAILYNEQFF	TGTGCCAGCAGCGTATCAGCTATCCTCTACAATGAGCAGTTCTTC
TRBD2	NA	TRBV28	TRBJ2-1	CASSSPASGRPNEQFF	TGTGCCAGCAGTTCCCCAGCTAGCGGGAGGCCCAATGAGCAGTTCTTC
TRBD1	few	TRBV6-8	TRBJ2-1	CASGDRGRGNEQFF	TGTGCCAGCGGGGACAGGGGAAGGGGTAATGAGCAGTTCTTC
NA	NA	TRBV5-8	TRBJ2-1	CASSLDPIQFF	TGTGCCAGCAGCTTGGACCCAATACAGTTCTTC
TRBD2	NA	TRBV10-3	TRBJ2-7	CAISVGGGSSYEQYF	TGTGCCATCAGTGTGGGGGGGGGAAGCTCCTACGAGCAGTACTTC
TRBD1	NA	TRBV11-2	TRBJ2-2	CASSLTLTGGKTWELFF	TGTGCCAGCAGCTTAACCCTGACAGGGGGGAAAACCTGGGAGCTGTTTTTT
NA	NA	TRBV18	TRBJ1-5	CASSPEGGVQPQHF	TGTGCCAGCTCACCAGAGGGGGGGGTCCAGCCCCAGCATTTT
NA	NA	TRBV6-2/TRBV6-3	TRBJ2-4	CASSYGQPGNIQYF	TGTGCCAGCAGTTATGGACAGCCAGGGAACATTCAGTACTTC